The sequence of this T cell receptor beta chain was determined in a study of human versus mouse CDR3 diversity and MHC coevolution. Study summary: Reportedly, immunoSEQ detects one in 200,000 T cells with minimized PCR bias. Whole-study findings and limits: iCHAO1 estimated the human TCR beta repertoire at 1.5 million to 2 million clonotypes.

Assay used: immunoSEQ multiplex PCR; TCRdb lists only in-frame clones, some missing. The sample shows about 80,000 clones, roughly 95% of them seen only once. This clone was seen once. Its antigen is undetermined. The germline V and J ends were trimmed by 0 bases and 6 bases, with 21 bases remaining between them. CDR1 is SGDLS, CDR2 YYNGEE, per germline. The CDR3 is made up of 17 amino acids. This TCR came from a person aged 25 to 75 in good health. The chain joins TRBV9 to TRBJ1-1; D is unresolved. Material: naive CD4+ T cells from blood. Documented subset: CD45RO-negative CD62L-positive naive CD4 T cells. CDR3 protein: CASSVGRAGREEPEAFF. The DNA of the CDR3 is TGTGCCAGCAGCGTAGGACGCGCTGGGAGGGAGGAGCCTGAAGCTTTCTTT.